What follows are 14 T cell receptor beta chains derived from one specimen sequenced in a study of somatic mutations in cytotoxic T cells in rheumatoid arthritis. Libraries were prepared by immunoSEQ multiplex PCR; TCRdb keeps only in-frame clonotypes and omits some of them. This sample has roughly 13,000 clones; just under 80% occur once, and the top ten carry approximately 20%. Sequencing was done on a sample of CD8+ T cells sorted from blood. These TCRs come from an adult with rheumatoid arthritis.

This clone has just a few counts. The CDR3 reads CASRSGGSNTEAFF. CDR3 nucleotides: TGTGCCAGCAGATCTGGAGGTTCGAACACTGAAGCTTTCTTT. This sequence joins TRBV6-6 and TRBJ1-1; D gene ambiguous. CDR1 and CDR2 (germline): MNHNY, SVGAGI (reference sequence). V was shortened by 6 bases and J by 1 base, with 12 bases between the two germline ends. The CDR3 is 14 residues long.

This sequence joins TRBV19 and TRBJ2-7; D perhaps matches TRBD2 (6 bases). This CDR3 spans 15 amino acids. In germline, CDR1 is LNHDA, CDR2 SQIVND (reference sequence). The V and J ends lost 3 bases and 0 bases respectively, with 12 bases between them. The CDR3 here is CASSILAGLSYEQYF. CDR3 DNA: TGTGCCAGTAGTATTCTTGCGGGGCTCTCCTACGAGCAGTACTTC.

The genes are TRBV27 and TRBJ2-1; 11 nucleotides align to TRBD2. Losses at the gene ends were 8 bases for V and 3 bases for J; bases not matched to a gene: 12. The CDR3 totals 17 residues. The germline gives CDR1 MNHEY, CDR2 SMNVEV (reference sequence). CDR3 nucleotides: TGTGCCAGCGGGGTTAGCGGGAGGGCCGTGTTCTACAATGAGCAGTTCTTC. Its protein is CASGVSGRAVFYNEQFF.

As regards this clone: Different DNA sequences within this sample yield the same CDR3. The chain links TRBV9 to TRBJ2-1; TRBD1 matches 8 bases. Germline trimming cut 4 bases from V and 3 bases from J; bases unmatched to any gene: 3. The CDR3 is made up of 14 amino acids. Germline loops: CDR1 SGDLS, CDR2 YYNGEE. CDR3 residues: CASSPGQGYNEQFF. In DNA, the CDR3 is TGTGCCAGCAGCCCTGGACAGGGCTACAATGAGCAGTTCTTC.

The CDR3 bases are TGTGCCAGCAGATACACAGGGGGCGCGAACAATGAGCAGTTCTTC. Translating gives CASRYTGGANNEQFF. This chain uses TRBV27 with TRBJ2-1; 9 bases are shared with TRBD1. Trimming removed 6 bases from V and 5 bases from J; junction bases left unmatched: 8. The CDR3 extends over 15 amino acids. The germline V gene has CDR1 MNHEY and CDR2 SMNVEV (reference sequence).

The chain joins TRBV28 to TRBJ1-1; D uncertain. Per the germline V gene, CDR1 is MDHEN and CDR2 is SYDVKM. The CDR3 is made up of 13 amino acids. V shed 7 bases and J shed 2 bases, with 11 bases lying between them. The CDR3 loop is CASTETANTEAFF. As DNA, the CDR3 is TGTGCCAGCACTGAGACGGCAAACACTGAAGCTTTCTTT. The full variable domain, in which reference TRBV28 and TRBJ1-1 provide the parts outside the CDR3, is DVKVTQSSRYLVKRTGEKVFLECVQDMDHENMFWYRQDPGLGLRLIYFSYDVKMKEKGDIPEGYSVSREKKERFSLILESASTNQTSMYLCASTETANTEAFFGQGTRLTVV.

This rearrangement joins TRBV6-5 to TRBJ2-3; 11 bases line up with TRBD2. Germline V lookup: CDR1 MNHEY, CDR2 SVGAGI. CDR3 size: 13 residues. J gave up 5 bases and V 10 bases, and 5 bases lay outside the gene matches. CDR3 DNA: TGTGCCACCTGGGGACTAGCGGAAGATACGCAGTATTTT. Its translation: CATWGLAEDTQYF.

The J gene is TRBJ2-7, the V gene TRBV2, with a weak D call TRBD2 (6 bases). This CDR3 is built from 15 residues. Trimming took off 3 bases at V and 4 bases at J, with 16 bases between the two ends. CDR1 is SNHLY, CDR2 FYNNEI, per germline. The CDR3, as DNA: TGTGCCAGCAGTGACCCCCAGCGGGTGCGGTACGAGCAGTACTTC. Protein sequence: CASSDPQRVRYEQYF.

The V gene is TRBV4-2, the J gene TRBJ1-5; possibly TRBD1 for D (5 bases). CDR1 is LGHNA and CDR2 is YNFKEQ in the germline V gene. V lost 5 bases, J lost 2 bases, and 16 bases lay in between. The CDR3 has 16 residues. CDR3 protein: CASSFRLGPRNQPQHF. DNA of the CDR3: TGTGCCAGCAGCTTCCGGTTGGGGCCACGCAATCAGCCCCAGCATTTT.

The count of this clone is one. The V gene is TRBV6-1, the J gene TRBJ2-7; the match to TRBD1 covers 11 bases. CDR3 size: 13 residues. Germline CDR1 is MNHNS and CDR2 is SASEGT. The ends lost 9 bases at V and 4 bases at J; junction bases unmatched: 5. CDR3 residues: CASWTGGKYEQYF. For the CDR3, the DNA is TGTGCCAGTTGGACAGGGGGCAAATACGAGCAGTACTTC.

The chain employs TRBV21-1 and TRBJ2-1; the table gives TRBD2 as D, unverified against the DNA. TRBV21-1 is a known pseudogene. This CDR3 has 13 amino acids. The CDR3 DNA follows: TGTGCCAGCAGCAAAGCGAGGTCCAATGAGCAGTTCTTC. It is translated as CASSKARSNEQFF.

This clone occurred a few times. The CDR3, as DNA: TGTGCCAGCAGTTTAGTGGGAGGCACAGATACGCAGTATTTT. This gives the protein CASSLVGGTDTQYF. V is TRBV27 and J is TRBJ2-3, with D perhaps TRBD2 (5 bases). Germline V gene sequence: CDR1 MNHEY, CDR2 SMNVEV (reference sequence). Trimming removed 2 bases from V and 1 base from J, with 7 bases in between. The CDR3 runs to 14 residues.

The J gene is TRBJ2-2, the V gene TRBV11-2, with 8 nucleotides matching TRBD2. Trimming cost V 4 bases and J 3 bases; bases outside gene matches: 13. Per germline, CDR1 SGHAT and CDR2 FQNNGV. CDR3 size: 18 residues. CDR3 residues: CASSSDGSLAGDTGELFF. The CDR3 DNA sequence: TGTGCCAGCAGCTCCGACGGTAGCCTAGCGGGCGACACCGGGGAGCTGTTTTTT.

V is TRBV11-3 and J is TRBJ2-7, with 8 bases aligning to TRBD2. The V segment lost 5 bases and the J segment 6 bases; nucleotides outside the gene matches: 15. The V gene's germline CDR1 is SGHNT and CDR2 YENEEA. This CDR3 comprises 16 residues. The CDR3 DNA sequence: TGTGCCAGCAGCCCGCCTGTCTCGGGAGGGCCTGGCGAGCAGTACTTC. Translated: CASSPPVSGGPGEQYF. Complete variable domain (other parts from reference TRBV11-3 and TRBJ2-7): EAGVVQSPRYKIIEKKQPVAFWCNPISGHNTLYWYLQNLGQGPELLIRYENEEAVDDSQLPKDRFSAERLKGVDSTLKIQPAELGDSAVYLCASSPPVSGGPGEQYFGPGTRLTVT.